This T cell receptor beta chain is drawn from a study of blood T cell repertoires in COVID-19. Study context: Some COVID-19 samples were acute and others convalescent; all came from the United States, Italy and Spain. T cells, B-cell-depleted T cells, or PBMCs supplied cDNA or gDNA.

Authors' processing steps: Amplifying reference gene primers gave estimates of nucleated cell counts. Assay: immunoSEQ multiplex PCR; the TCRdb copy retains only in-frame clones and omits some. V and J calls and clone size are those listed in that table; D and trimming were worked out from the DNA. This table has 300,000 to 400,000 clones, 65% to 90% appearing once. CDR3 size: 14 residues. Germline loops: CDR1 SGHAT, CDR2 FQNNGV. The V and J ends lost 0 bases and 5 bases respectively, with 10 bases between them. The receptor was isolated from a human donor in a cohort sampled during active COVID-19. The rearrangement joins TRBV11-2 to TRBJ1-2; a weak D match, TRBD1 (5 bases). What was sequenced was peripheral blood. The CDR3 loop reads CASSLDGGLYGYTF. For the CDR3, the DNA is TGTGCCAGCAGCTTAGATGGGGGACTATATGGCTACACCTTC.